What follows are 28 T cell receptor beta chains derived from one specimen sequenced in a study of early T cells in non-severe SARS-CoV-2 infection. MiXCR was run by TCRdb on the 5' RACE reads, yielding one entry per CDR3 protein. The sample records tens of thousands of distinct CDR3 sequences, 15% being singletons. Sequencing was performed on whole blood. These receptors originate from an adult who was a healthcare worker with PCR-confirmed SARS-CoV-2 infection or an uninfected control (not recorded which).

This clonotype has a handful of counts. The chain is built from TRBV6-6 and TRBJ1-2; D gene unclear. Trimming pared 5 bases from V and 4 bases from J, leaving 17 bases between. The CDR3 loop spans 15 amino acids. CDR1 and CDR2 (germline): MNHNY, SVGAGI (reference sequence). The chain's CDR3 is CASSISGAGFYGYTF. The CDR3 DNA reads TGTGCCAGCAGTATATCCGGTGCAGGTTTCTATGGCTACACCTTC.

The chain uses TRBV5-1 and TRBJ1-2, with D possibly being TRBD1 (5 bases). CDR1 is SGHRS, CDR2 YFSETQ, per germline. CDR3 length equals 15 residues. Trimming pared 3 bases from V and 8 bases from J, leaving 20 bases between. The CDR3 reads CASSSLLGQGAGYTF. The CDR3 DNA reads as TGCGCCAGCAGCTCCCTCCTGGGGCAGGGAGCCGGCTACACCTTC.

A few counts support this clonotype. The chain uses TRBV29-1 and TRBJ1-1, with D unclear. Germline CDR1 is SQVTM and CDR2 is ANQGSEA. The CDR3 runs 12 residues. The CDR3 DNA reads as TGCAGGGTGGGGAACAGGAACACTGAAGCTTTCTTT. Encoded protein: CRVGNRNTEAFF. Full variable domain (rest looked up from reference TRBV29-1 and TRBJ1-1): SAVISQKPSRDICQRGTSLTIQCQVDSQVTMMFWYRQQPGQSLTLIATANQGSEATYESGFVIDKFPISRPNLTFSTLTVSNMSPEDSSIYLCRVGNRNTEAFFGQGTRLTVV.

This clonotype was seen a few times. J is TRBJ2-3 and V is TRBV19; D may match TRBD1 or TRBD2 (5 bases each). CDR1 is LNHDA, CDR2 SQIVND, per germline (reference sequence). V gave up 3 bases and J gave up 1 base, with 11 bases separating them. There are 15 residues in the CDR3. The CDR3 DNA reads TGTGCCAGTAGTATGACCGGGGCGGGCACAGATACGCAGTATTTT. It is translated as CASSMTGAGTDTQYF.

V and J are TRBV6-2 or TRBV6-3 and TRBJ2-3; weak D call: TRBD1 (5 bases). The V gene lost 6 bases and the J gene lost 2 bases, with 9 bases spanning the gap. The germline gives CDR1 MNHEY, CDR2 SVGEGT. This CDR3 comprises 13 residues. The CDR3 nucleotides are TGTGCCAGCAGGCGACAGACCACAGATACGCAGTATTTT. Protein sequence: CASRRQTTDTQYF.

This clonotype was counted only a few times. This rearrangement joins TRBV7-3 to TRBJ2-4; D ambiguous. This CDR3 region has 16 residues. The V gene lost 0 bases and the J gene lost 0 bases, with 9 bases spanning the gap. Germline values: CDR1 SGHTA, CDR2 FQGTGA. CDR3 in amino acids: CASSLTPELAKNIQYF. The CDR3 DNA reads as TGTGCCAGCAGCTTAACGCCAGAACTAGCCAAAAACATTCAGTACTTC. Full variable domain (rest looked up from reference TRBV7-3 and TRBJ2-4): GAGVSQTPSNKVTEKGKYVELRCDPISGHTALYWYRQSLGQGPEFLIYFQGTGAADDSGLPNDRFFAVRPEGSVSTLKIQRTERGDSAVYLCASSLTPELAKNIQYFGAGTRLSVL.

The chain is built from TRBV19 and TRBJ2-1; 9 bases are shared with TRBD2. This CDR3 has 13 amino acids. Germline lookup yields CDR1 LNHDA and CDR2 SQIVND (reference sequence). J lost 11 bases, V lost 1 base, and 3 bases had no gene match. The CDR3 nucleotides are TGTGCCAGTAGTATAGGACTAGCGGAAAAGCAGTTCTTC. It is translated as CASSIGLAEKQFF.

This clonotype has just a few counts. The V call is TRBV2, the J call TRBJ2-7; maybe TRBD1 (6 bases). CDR1 is SNHLY, CDR2 FYNNEI, per germline. The V and J ends lost 0 bases and 6 bases respectively, with 12 bases between them. The CDR3 sequence is 14 residues long. CDR3 coding DNA: TGTGCCAGCAGTGAAGCGCTGATGGGGGCCGAGCAGTACTTC. Translation gives CASSEALMGAEQYF.

This clonotype showed up just a few times. The chain has TRBV5-4 and TRBJ2-7; 12 bases are a match to TRBD1. After removal of 3 bases from V and 4 bases from J, the junction contained 2 bases not matched to a gene. The CDR3 length is 14 residues. From germline, CDR1 is SGHNT and CDR2 YYREEE (reference sequence). DNA of the CDR3: TGTGCCAGCAGCTGGGACAGGGGGCGTTACGAGCAGTACTTC. Its protein product is CASSWDRGRYEQYF.

This clonotype has a handful of counts. The chain links TRBV12-3 or TRBV12-4 to TRBJ2-5, with a weak D call TRBD2 (5 bases). Trimming removed 1 base at V and 7 bases at J, with 10 bases between. The CDR3 runs to 13 residues. In DNA, the CDR3 is TGTGCCAGCAGTTTAGGACTAAAAGGGACCCAGTACTTC. Its protein is CASSLGLKGTQYF.

V gene TRBV9 combines with J gene TRBJ1-2; D call uncertain. V lost 0 bases and J 2 bases, leaving 5 bases between the germline ends. CDR1 and CDR2 (germline): SGDLS, YYNGEE. There are 13 residues in the CDR3. The CDR3 sequence is CASSVDGNYGYTF. The CDR3 nucleotides read TGTGCCAGCAGCGTAGACGGGAACTATGGCTACACCTTC.

In this sample, this clonotype turned up once. The genes are TRBV3-1 and TRBJ2-7; D may be TRBD1 (5 bases). The CDR3 is 13 residues long. With 5 bases removed from V and 2 bases from J, the gap between germline ends came to 10 bases. Germline loops: CDR1 LGHDT, CDR2 YNNKEL (reference sequence). CDR3 residues: CASSRRQTYEQYF. DNA for the CDR3: TGTGCCAGCAGCAGACGACAGACCTACGAGCAGTACTTC.

V gene TRBV5-1 combines with J gene TRBJ2-7; D gene ambiguous. CDR3 length: 14 amino acids. CDR1 and CDR2 (germline): SGHRS, YFSETQ. Trimming took off 0 bases at V and 6 bases at J, with 13 bases between the two ends. In nucleotides, the CDR3 is TGCGCCAGCAGCTTGGGGGCGGATGGCGGCGAGCAGTACTTC. It specifies CASSLGADGGEQYF.

This clonotype was seen at least ten times. CDR3 in amino acids: CASSQSTRTWDTEAFF. The DNA of the CDR3 is TGTGCCAGCAGCCAATCTACCCGGACTTGGGACACTGAAGCTTTCTTT. The chain links TRBV16 to TRBJ1-1; no clear D gene. V lost 0 bases to trimming and J lost 3 bases, with 14 bases between them. Germline V CDR1 and CDR2: KGHSY, FQNENV. The CDR3 is 16 residues long.

The chain carries TRBV7-2 and TRBJ2-7, with TRBD2 identical over 9 bases. Germline V gives CDR1 SGHTA, CDR2 FQGNSA. The J segment lost 2 bases and the V segment lost 1 base, leaving 3 bases of the junction unmatched. The CDR3 runs to 15 residues. The CDR3 protein is CASSLEASGTYEQYF. CDR3 coding DNA: TGTGCCAGCAGCTTAGAGGCTAGCGGGACCTACGAGCAGTACTTC.

The V call is TRBV19, the J call TRBJ1-4, with D perhaps TRBD1 (6 bases). Trimming removed 10 bases at V and 9 bases at J, with 15 bases between. The germline CDR1 and CDR2 sequences are LNHDA and SQIVND (reference sequence). This CDR3 is built from 12 residues. The CDR3 reads CATSGQRKKLFF. As DNA, the CDR3 is TGTGCCACCTCGGGACAACGGAAAAAACTGTTTTTT. The whole variable domain, remainder taken from reference TRBV19 and TRBJ1-4, is DGGITQSPKYLFRKEGQNVTLSCEQNLNHDAMYWYRQDPGQGLRLIYYSQIVNDFQKGDIAEGYSVSREKKESFPLTVTSAQKNPTAFYLCATSGQRKKLFFGSGTQLSVL.

The V and J genes are TRBV15 and TRBJ2-7; 7 bases fit TRBD1. J lost 2 bases, V lost 0 bases, and 7 bases had no gene match. Germline loops: CDR1 LNHNV, CDR2 YYDKDF (reference sequence). The CDR3 has 16 amino acids. The CDR3 sequence: CATSRDTGQRPYEQYF. DNA of the CDR3: TGTGCCACCAGCAGAGATACGGGACAGCGCCCCTACGAGCAGTACTTC.

The sample holds many counts of this clonotype. The V and J genes are TRBV7-2 and TRBJ2-7, with a possible D match to TRBD2 (5 bases). Trimming removed 4 bases at V and 2 bases at J, with 6 bases between. The CDR3 contains 12 residues. Germline-derived CDR1 and CDR2 are SGHTA and FQGNSA. The CDR3 region is CASSSGAYEQYF. The DNA of the CDR3 is TGTGCCAGCAGCTCCGGGGCCTACGAGCAGTACTTC. The complete variable domain, with remaining parts taken from reference TRBV7-2 and TRBJ2-7, reads GAGVSQSPSNKVTEKGKDVELRCDPISGHTALYWYRQSLGQGLEFLIYFQGNSAPDKSGLPSDRFSAERTGGSVSTLTIQRTQQEDSAVYLCASSSGAYEQYFGPGTRLTVT.

This clonotype has more than one count but fewer than ten. The CDR3 loop reads CASSLVADQETQYF. The CDR3 DNA sequence: TGCGCCAGCAGCTTGGTGGCAGACCAAGAGACCCAGTACTTC. V is TRBV5-1 and J is TRBJ2-5; D not certain. CDR1 and CDR2 (germline): SGHRS, YFSETQ. V dropped 0 bases and J dropped 0 bases, with 6 bases sitting between them. The CDR3 consists of 14 residues.

This clonotype was detected a few times. V and J are TRBV19 and TRBJ2-4; TRBD1 or TRBD2 may be the D gene (5 bases each). CDR1 is LNHDA, CDR2 SQIVND, per germline (reference sequence). CDR3 length: 15 amino acids. The V end lost 3 bases, the J end lost 2 bases, and 11 bases lay between the germline ends. The CDR3 is CASSIAGSPKNIQYF. The CDR3 coding sequence is TGTGCCAGTAGTATTGCAGGGAGTCCCAAAAACATTCAGTACTTC.

This chain links TRBV7-9 with TRBJ1-3; D not resolved. Germline loops: CDR1 SEHNR, CDR2 FQNEAQ (reference sequence). CDR3 length equals 16 residues. The V and J ends lost 7 bases and 1 base respectively, with 17 bases between them. The CDR3 spells CASTPAARVSGNTIYF. The CDR3 nucleotides read TGTGCCAGCACCCCCGCCGCCCGGGTATCTGGAAACACCATATATTTT.

The rearrangement uses TRBV4-2 and TRBJ2-7, with 7 bases identical to TRBD2. The V and J ends lost 5 bases and 1 base, in that order; junction bases with no gene match: 11. From germline, CDR1 is LGHNA and CDR2 YNFKEQ. The CDR3 covers 16 residues. CDR3 DNA sequence: TGTGCCAGCAGCGGGGGGGAGGCGGGCTCTTCCTACGAGCAGTACTTC. This encodes CASSGGEAGSSYEQYF.

The rearrangement links TRBV29-1 to TRBJ2-3; D gene unclear. The ends were cut back, 8 bases at V and 5 bases at J, with 11 bases in the middle. The CDR3 consists of 11 residues. From germline, CDR1 is SQVTM and CDR2 ANQGSEA. CDR3 region: CSSRIGDTQYF. The CDR3 coding sequence is TGCAGCTCGCGAATCGGAGATACGCAGTATTTT.

The genes are TRBV2 and TRBJ2-3; 13 positions agree with TRBD2. Losses at the gene ends were 2 bases for V and 6 bases for J; bases not matched to a gene: 11. The CDR3 has 18 amino acids. Germline values: CDR1 SNHLY, CDR2 FYNNEI. The CDR3 coding sequence is TGTGCCAGCAGTGAACCCAAGGGACTAGCGGGAAATCTCGATACGCAGTATTTT. Translated, it gives CASSEPKGLAGNLDTQYF. The entire variable domain, with the rest obtained from reference TRBV2 and TRBJ2-3, is as follows: EPEVTQTPSHQVTQMGQEVILRCVPISNHLYFYWYRQILGQKVEFLVSFYNNEISEKSEIFDDQFSVERPDGSNFTLKIRSTKLEDSAMYFCASSEPKGLAGNLDTQYFGPGTRLTVL.

This clonotype has at least ten counts. This chain links TRBV2 with TRBJ1-2; D perhaps matches TRBD1 (5 bases). Trimming took 8 bases from V and 4 from J, leaving 11 bases between them. Germline CDR1 reads SNHLY; CDR2 reads FYNNEI. The CDR3 loop spans 12 amino acids. The CDR3 DNA follows: TGTGCCAGCGCGGGACCCAGCTATGGCTACACCTTC. Protein: CASAGPSYGYTF.

The table lists this clonotype with many counts. V usage is TRBV28 and J usage is TRBJ1-5; D may be TRBD1 (6 bases). Germline-derived CDR1 and CDR2 are MDHEN and SYDVKM. This CDR3 region has 14 residues. V lost 11 bases and J lost 0, with 14 bases in between. The CDR3 sequence is CAGGGGSSNQPQHF. In DNA form, the CDR3 reads TGTGCCGGGGGCGGAGGGAGTAGCAATCAGCCCCAGCATTTT.

The chain couples TRBV12-3 or TRBV12-4 to TRBJ1-3; perhaps TRBD1 as D (5 bases). The V gene lost 3 bases and the J gene lost 2 bases, with 8 bases spanning the gap. The CDR3 is 14 residues long. The CDR3 reads CASSFRGTGNTIYF. The CDR3 DNA reads TGTGCCAGCAGTTTCCGGGGGACTGGAAACACCATATATTTT.

The genes are TRBV29-1 and TRBJ1-2; possible D gene TRBD1, 5 bases. Trimming removed 1 base from V and 7 bases from J, with 10 bases in between. This CDR3 comprises 12 residues. CDR1 and CDR2 (germline): SQVTM, ANQGSEA. CDR3 nucleotide sequence: TGCAGCGTTGAAGCAGGGCGGGTTGGCTACACCTTC. Translated, it gives CSVEAGRVGYTF.